These 5 T cell receptor beta chains came from one sample sequenced in a study of OX40 agonist ivuxolimab in advanced cancers. Produced via immunoSEQ multiplex PCR; TCRdb's table is partial and in-frame only. The table has 65,000 to 80,000 clones, around 90% seen once. The sample consisted of CD4+ or CD8+ T cells sorted from blood, taken in a trial of the OX40 agonist ivuxolimab. The receptors were gathered from an adult with an advanced solid tumor such as melanoma, head and neck, liver or kidney cancer.

The chain is built from TRBV7-9 and TRBJ1-3; D perhaps matches TRBD1 (6 bases). Germline V gene lookup returns CDR1 SEHNR and CDR2 FQNEAQ (reference sequence). Trimming stripped 6 bases from V and 2 bases from J, with 14 bases between. The CDR3 is made up of 15 amino acids. CDR3 nucleotide sequence: TGTGCCAGCAGTCCACAGGGACCTCCTGGAAACACCATATATTTT. This codes for CASSPQGPPGNTIYF.

The chain recombines TRBV27 with TRBJ1-2, with D uncertain. CDR3 length: 14 residues. CDR1 is MNHEY and CDR2 is SMNVEV in the germline V gene (reference sequence). The germline V and J ends were trimmed by 4 bases and 1 base, with 10 bases remaining between them. The CDR3 nucleotides are TGTGCCAGCAGTTCAGGACCGGTTAACTATGGCTACACCTTC. Translation gives CASSSGPVNYGYTF.

V is TRBV5-1 and J is TRBJ2-3, with no clear D. CDR1 is SGHRS and CDR2 is YFSETQ in the germline V gene. The CDR3 extends over 12 amino acids. Trimming cost V 0 bases and J 6 bases, with 5 bases left between them. Here the CDR3 reads CASSLGLDTQYF. The CDR3, as DNA: TGCGCCAGCAGCTTGGGACTGGATACGCAGTATTTT.

The chain is built from TRBV28 and TRBJ2-3; D tentatively reads TRBD1 or TRBD2 (5 bases each). The CDR3 contains 15 residues. Between the trimmed V and J ends, which lost 3 bases and 4 bases, there was a span of 14 bases. Germline V gene lookup returns CDR1 MDHEN and CDR2 SYDVKM. The CDR3 loop is CASSLGWPGPDTQYF. DNA for the CDR3: TGTGCCAGCAGTTTGGGCTGGCCGGGGCCAGATACGCAGTATTTT. The variable domain in full, with the rest retrieved from reference TRBV28 and TRBJ2-3, is DVKVTQSSRYLVKRTGEKVFLECVQDMDHENMFWYRQDPGLGLRLIYFSYDVKMKEKGDIPEGYSVSREKKERFSLILESASTNQTSMYLCASSLGWPGPDTQYFGPGTRLTVL.

J is TRBJ2-7 and V is TRBV5-1; TRBD1 aligns across 7 bases. This CDR3 comprises 13 residues. The V gene end was trimmed by 3 bases and the J gene end by 4 bases; junction bases not matched to a gene: 4. Germline V gene data show CDR1 as SGHRS and CDR2 as YFSETQ. CDR3 coding DNA: TGCGCCAGCAGCTCCAGACAGGGTTACGAGCAGTACTTC. It codes for CASSSRQGYEQYF.